This T cell receptor beta chain stems from a study of a mutant IDH1 vaccine in newly diagnosed glioma (dated by TCRdb to the early 2020s). Context from the whole study: Patients were given eight vaccinations, in weeks 1, 3, 5, 7, 11, 15, 19 and 23, which matched visits V03 through V10. Vaccination started 4-6 weeks after radiotherapy alone, or was given together with temozolomide cycles in the groups whose treatment included chemotherapy. Of the approximately 33 treated patients, about 62% were male and approximately 40% were female, and the mean age was roughly 38 years. Prior to enrollment, patients had been given standard therapy consisting of radiotherapy alone, temozolomide alone, or radiochemotherapy with temozolomide, with the combination given to most patients. Peripheral blood was collected at six visits: V03 (baseline), V05, V07, V10, V12 and V13. Longitudinal TCRB deep sequencing was done for 25 to 30 treated patients, wherever samples were available for exploratory analyses. What the work shows at the level of the full study, not this receptor alone: Selection of PBMC samples for TCRB deep sequencing was based on availability. Vaccine-induced immune responses across multiple MHC alleles were detected in 93.3% of patients. Pseudoprogression seemed to be unrelated to changes in the top peripheral T cell clonotypes found by TCRB sequencing. The authors noted that analyses of patient blood samples could not be reproduced because of sample limitations.

The sample's time point label is to be understood as: week 5, during vaccination. A 20-mer mutant IDH1 peptide at 300 micrograms in Montanide made up each vaccine dose, which was injected subcutaneously together with topical imiquimod. Donors had newly diagnosed WHO grade 3 or 4 IDH1-mutant astrocytomas with loss of nuclear ATRX. The samples were drawn from NOA16, a multicentre, single-arm, open-label phase I trial in Germany that tested a mutant IDH1 peptide vaccine in humans for the first time. Genomic DNA for TCRB sequencing was extracted from EDTA blood using the DNeasy Blood and Tissue Kit. CDR1 and CDR2, looked up from the germline V gene (reference sequence), are GTSNPN and SVGIG. A distance of 11 bases separates the germline ends of V and J, which lose 0 bases and 0 bases respectively. Including the terminal cysteine and phenylalanine, the CDR3 comprises 15 residues. Only CDR3 DNA remains: 45 bases, in frame from the first base.

This clone was detected only once. Its target antigen remains unknown. No base qualities exist here, and no much larger clone lies one base off it. Preparation of the library involved the immunoSEQ multiplex PCR assay. Rearranged TCR beta chain sequences were amplified using the hsTCRB Kit according to the manufacturer's protocol. An Illumina MiSeq was used to sequence the TCRB libraries. Processing in the source paper ran as follows. Demultiplexing, trimming and gene mapping were performed with the kit vendor's proprietary platform. Entries here come from immuneACCESS through TCRdb and include only in-frame sequences with V and J called. Some clones fail to appear in such tables; in the studies checked, an unresolved V gene covers under half of the shortfall, and the cause of the remainder is unknown. That table furnishes V, J and clone size, whereas the DNA furnished D and trimming. This sample is represented by tens of thousands of clones; approximately 90% of them were singletons. The ten most abundant clones make up roughly 5.1% of the sample.

This receptor was identified in a middle-aged woman with glioma. The input for sequencing was PBMCs, taken from a glioma patient whose treatment included an IDH1 peptide vaccine. The chain links TRBV30 with TRBJ1-1; too little of a D gene remains to name it. The bases are TGTGCCTGGAGTGTCGGGCAGAACTTGAACACTGAAGCTTTCTTT. This translates into CAWSVGQNLNTEAFF.